The 3 T cell receptor beta chains listed next were all sequenced from one sample in a study of Graves' ophthalmopathy and Graves' hyperthyroidism. Investigators amplified TCR beta CDR3 regions from RNA transcripts. The library came from an HTBI-primed first-round RT-PCR and a second-round multiplex PCR. One entry per CDR3 protein, called by TCRdb with MiXCR from the multiplex PCR reads. The sample consists of about 170,000 distinct CDR3 sequences, approximately 38% of them appearing once. The sample consisted of peripheral blood. The receptors originated from a woman in her thirties or forties with Graves' ophthalmopathy.

The rearrangement joins TRBV28 to TRBJ2-7; D tentatively fits TRBD1 or TRBD2 (5 bases each). CDR3 length equals 12 residues. V was trimmed by 10 bases and J by 5 bases, leaving 15 bases between them. Germline CDR1 is MDHEN and CDR2 is SYDVKM. In DNA form, the CDR3 reads TGTGCCAACCCCGGGACGGACGACGAGCAGTACTTC. Translated, it gives CANPGTDDEQYF.

The CDR3 nucleotides are TGTGCTAGTGGTCCACGACTTCAGGGGGAGCAGTACTTC. The encoded protein is CASGPRLQGEQYF. J is TRBJ2-7 and V is TRBV12-5, with TRBD1 as a possible D gene (6 bases). This CDR3 spans 13 amino acids. Germline V gene lookup returns CDR1 LGHNT and CDR2 FRNRAP. Trimming left V 5 bases short and J 7 bases short, with 15 bases between.

This clonotype has only one observation. The V gene is TRBV28, the J gene TRBJ2-7; 11 nucleotides line up with TRBD2. This CDR3 is built from 16 residues. V lost 2 bases to trimming and J lost 2 bases; unmatched junction nucleotides: 5. Looked up from germline, CDR1 is MDHEN and CDR2 is SYDVKM. The CDR3 region has the DNA TGTGCCAGCAGTTTAGGTCTAGCGGGAGGTACCTACGAGCAGTACTTC. It yields the protein CASSLGLAGGTYEQYF.